The 20 T cell receptor beta chains listed next were all sequenced from one sample in a study of cytomegalovirus exposure and HLA in healthy donors. Repertoires were generated with immunoSEQ multiplex PCR, while TCRdb's copy carries only in-frame clones and drops some. The sample records some 98,000 clones, 87% being singletons. Input material: PBMCs. Receptors were obtained from a woman in her twenties or thirties in good health and CMV-seronegative.

The chain combines TRBV7-2 with TRBJ2-3; 7 bases are a match to TRBD2. This CDR3 has 12 residues. The germline V gene has CDR1 SGHTA and CDR2 FQGNSA. V lost 1 base, J lost 10 bases, and 2 bases stayed unmatched. CDR3: CASSLVAGAQYF. DNA of the CDR3: TGTGCCAGCAGCTTAGTAGCGGGTGCGCAGTATTTT.

The J gene is TRBJ2-7, the V gene TRBV18; possibly TRBD1 for D (6 bases). Germline loops: CDR1 KGHSH, CDR2 LQKENI. The CDR3 is 13 amino acids. Trimming cost V 3 bases and J 3 bases, with 9 bases left between them. In DNA form, the CDR3 reads TGTGCCAGCTCACCGAAACAGGGCTACGAGCAGTACTTC. The encoded protein is CASSPKQGYEQYF.

J is TRBJ2-3 and V is TRBV7-3; 7 nucleotides align to TRBD1. Germline CDR1 SGHTA, CDR2 FQGTGA. The CDR3 sequence is 15 residues long. Trimming removed 6 bases from V and 2 bases from J; junction bases left unmatched: 8. As DNA, the CDR3 is TGTGCCAGCAGGGCGAAGGGACAGTTCACAGATACGCAGTATTTT. Amino acid sequence: CASRAKGQFTDTQYF.

The chain couples TRBV14 to TRBJ2-1; 9 bases line up with TRBD2. This CDR3 comprises 17 residues. V shed 2 bases, J shed 4 bases, and the junction held 9 bases outside the gene matches. In germline, CDR1 is SGHDN, CDR2 FVKESK. This CDR3 is CASSQSSGGGRYNEQFF. The DNA for the CDR3 is TGTGCCAGCAGCCAAAGTAGCGGGGGAGGACGATACAATGAGCAGTTCTTC. The entire variable domain, with the rest obtained from reference TRBV14 and TRBJ2-1, is as follows: EAGVTQFPSHSVIEKGQTVTLRCDPISGHDNLYWYRRVMGKEIKFLLHFVKESKQDESGMPNNRFLAERTGGTYSTLKVQPAELEDSGVYFCASSQSSGGGRYNEQFFGPGTRLTVL.

This chain connects TRBV28 to TRBJ1-5, with 9 bases aligning to TRBD1. Germline assignment: CDR1 MDHEN and CDR2 SYDVKM. The CDR3 contains 16 residues. With 3 bases clipped from V and 3 bases from J, the junction kept 6 bases outside the gene matches. The DNA for the CDR3 is TGTGCCAGCAGTTTTTTGGGACAGGGCCCCAATCAGCCCCAGCATTTT. Translating it yields CASSFLGQGPNQPQHF. The full variable domain, its missing parts supplied by reference TRBV28 and TRBJ1-5, is DVKVTQSSRYLVKRTGEKVFLECVQDMDHENMFWYRQDPGLGLRLIYFSYDVKMKEKGDIPEGYSVSREKKERFSLILESASTNQTSMYLCASSFLGQGPNQPQHFGDGTRLSIL.

J is TRBJ1-1 and V is TRBV19; D gene ambiguous. The V end lost 3 bases, the J end lost 1 base, and 6 bases lay between the germline ends. Germline values: CDR1 LNHDA, CDR2 SQIVND (reference sequence). The CDR3 length is 13 residues. As DNA, the CDR3 is TGTGCCAGTAGTATTACAGCGAACACTGAAGCTTTCTTT. This sequence encodes CASSITANTEAFF.

The chain uses TRBV5-4 and TRBJ1-1; no firm D call. The V end lost 3 bases, the J end lost 1 base, and 13 bases lay between the germline ends. CDR1 and CDR2 from the germline V gene are SGHNT and YYREEE (reference sequence). This CDR3 contains 15 residues. CDR3 protein: CASSYEGSRNTEAFF. DNA of the CDR3: TGTGCCAGCAGCTATGAGGGCAGTCGGAACACTGAAGCTTTCTTT.

The rearrangement joins TRBV7-2 to TRBJ2-6; 9 bases agree with TRBD2. After removal of 0 bases from V and 2 bases from J, the junction contained 5 bases not matched to a gene. Germline V gene data show CDR1 as SGHTA and CDR2 as FQGNSA. The CDR3 extends over 18 amino acids. The CDR3 sequence: CASSLAPSGIPGANVLTF. The CDR3 DNA reads as TGTGCCAGCAGCTTAGCGCCTAGCGGGATCCCTGGGGCCAACGTCCTGACTTTC.

A single count supports this clone. J is TRBJ2-1 and V is TRBV5-4; the D is unclear. The germline CDR1 and CDR2 sequences are SGHNT and YYREEE (reference sequence). The CDR3 runs to 15 residues. Trimming removed 0 bases at V and 5 bases at J, with 12 bases between. The CDR3 is CASSLVRSGHNEQFF. In DNA, the CDR3 is TGTGCCAGCAGCTTGGTAAGATCAGGTCACAATGAGCAGTTCTTC.

The CDR3 is CARRTGPTDTQYF. CDR3 coding DNA: TGTGCCAGACGCACAGGGCCTACAGATACGCAGTATTTT. The rearrangement joins TRBV6-5 to TRBJ2-3; D might be TRBD1 (6 bases). The CDR3 runs 13 residues. The V and J ends lost 9 bases and 3 bases respectively, with 13 bases between them. The germline V gene has CDR1 MNHEY and CDR2 SVGAGI.

The chain is built from TRBV2 and TRBJ1-1; 8 bases map to TRBD1. The CDR3 has 14 amino acids. Germline V gives CDR1 SNHLY, CDR2 FYNNEI. V was pared by 5 bases and J by 4 bases, with 6 bases of the junction left unmatched. The CDR3 spells CASSRTGLATEAFF. The DNA for the CDR3 is TGTGCCAGCAGTAGGACAGGGTTGGCCACTGAAGCTTTCTTT.

The gene calls are TRBV9 and TRBJ2-3; D is uncertain. Germline V gives CDR1 SGDLS, CDR2 YYNGEE. This CDR3 has 12 residues. Trimming stripped 4 bases from V and 6 bases from J, with 9 bases between. The CDR3, as DNA: TGTGCCAGCAGCCCCTATTCGGATACGCAGTATTTT. Amino acid sequence: CASSPYSDTQYF. The variable domain in full, with the rest retrieved from reference TRBV9 and TRBJ2-3, is DSGVTQTPKHLITATGQRVTLRCSPRSGDLSVYWYQQSLDQGLQFLIQYYNGEERAKGNILERFSAQQFPDLHSELNLSSLELGDSALYFCASSPYSDTQYFGPGTRLTVL.

The rearrangement joins TRBV10-3 to TRBJ1-2; 7 bases are shared with TRBD1. The J segment lost 8 bases and the V segment lost 5 bases, leaving 5 bases of the junction unmatched. The CDR3 extends over 12 amino acids. Germline values: CDR1 ENHRY, CDR2 SYGVKD. The CDR3, as DNA: TGTGCCATCAGTTTGACAGGGTGGGGCTACACCTTC. This translates into CAISLTGWGYTF.

The rearrangement uses TRBV23-1 and TRBJ1-2; D uncertain. TRBV23-1 is an ORF, and what it does is uncertain. The CDR3 consists of 15 residues. V gave up 2 bases and J gave up 3 bases, with 13 bases separating them. This CDR3 reads CASSQGSPGDYGYTF. CDR3 sequence (DNA): TGCGCCAGCAGTCAAGGATCGCCAGGTGACTATGGCTACACCTTC.

V is TRBV18 and J is TRBJ2-1, with D tentatively TRBD1 (6 bases). Per germline, CDR1 KGHSH and CDR2 LQKENI. V was shortened by 3 bases and J by 6 bases, with 15 bases between the two germline ends. The CDR3 runs to 15 residues. Here the CDR3 DNA reads TGTGCCAGCTCACCCTATGGACAGTGGGCCAATGAGCAGTTCTTC. This translates into CASSPYGQWANEQFF.

This clone has just one count. The chain couples TRBV11-2 to TRBJ2-7; D is perhaps TRBD2 (6 bases). V was clipped by 8 bases and J by 3 bases, with 20 bases between them. This CDR3 comprises 15 residues. Germline V lookup: CDR1 SGHAT, CDR2 FQNNGV. CDR3 loop: CASVGLVGSGYEQYF. Written as DNA, the CDR3 is TGTGCCAGCGTCGGTCTCGTGGGTAGCGGCTACGAGCAGTACTTC.

V and J are TRBV18 and TRBJ2-1; perhaps TRBD1 as D (6 bases). In germline, CDR1 is KGHSH, CDR2 LQKENI. This CDR3 comprises 13 residues. Trimming shortened V by 2 bases and J by 8 bases, and 10 bases separated the two germline ends. CDR3 region: CASSPAGGHEQFF. DNA for the CDR3: TGTGCCAGCTCACCAGCTGGGGGCCATGAGCAGTTCTTC.

The table lists this clone with a count of one. The J gene is TRBJ1-5, the V gene TRBV19; D may be TRBD1 (5 bases). The V gene's germline CDR1 is LNHDA and CDR2 SQIVND (reference sequence). The V end was cut by 0 bases, the J end by 7 bases, with 16 bases between. This CDR3 contains 16 residues. Written as DNA, the CDR3 is TGTGCCAGTAGTATAGATGGGGCGGGGCTGGGGCAGCCCCAGCATTTT. Translated, it gives CASSIDGAGLGQPQHF. The full variable domain, with the rest looked up from reference TRBV19 and TRBJ1-5, is DGGITQSPKYLFRKEGQNVTLSCEQNLNHDAMYWYRQDPGQGLRLIYYSQIVNDFQKGDIAEGYSVSREKKESFPLTVTSAQKNPTAFYLCASSIDGAGLGQPQHFGDGTRLSIL.

The chain is built from TRBV21-1 and TRBJ2-2; the table's D call, TRBD1, has no DNA check behind it. TRBV21-1 is flagged as a pseudogene. This CDR3 has 15 amino acids. This chain's CDR3 is CASTKRGHVTGELFF. Here the CDR3 DNA reads TGTGCCAGCACCAAAAGGGGGCATGTCACCGGGGAGCTGTTTTTT.

The chain couples TRBV5-8 to TRBJ1-5; D possibly corresponds to TRBD1 (6 bases). Germline CDR1 SGHTS, CDR2 YDEGEE. CDR3 length equals 14 residues. The V and J ends lost 4 bases and 3 bases respectively, with 11 bases between them. Here the CDR3 DNA reads TGTGCCAGCAGCCCAGGACAGTACAATCAGCCCCAGCATTTT. Its protein is CASSPGQYNQPQHF.